These 5 T cell receptor beta chains were sequenced from one sample in a study of blood T cell repertoires in COVID-19. Profiling relied on immunoSEQ multiplex PCR, and the TCRdb table lists in-frame clones only, not all of them. The sample has roughly 200,000 clones, nearly 90% seen once. The sequencing sample was made of peripheral blood. The origin of the receptors is a man aged 45-65 years with acute or convalescent COVID-19.

The V and J genes are TRBV7-9 and TRBJ1-4; no reliable D call. The CDR3 contains 15 residues. CDR1 and CDR2 from the germline V gene are SEHNR and FQNEAQ (reference sequence). Trimming left V 1 base short and J 4 bases short, with 10 bases between. The CDR3 loop reads CASSLVTAVNEKLFF. DNA of the CDR3: TGTGCCAGCAGCTTAGTCACAGCCGTTAATGAAAAACTGTTTTTT.

The V call is TRBV10-3, the J call TRBJ2-1; D not resolved. Trimming pared 0 bases from V and 4 bases from J, leaving 13 bases between. Germline-derived CDR1 and CDR2 are ENHRY and SYGVKD. CDR3 size: 16 residues. In DNA, the CDR3 is TGTGCCATCAGTGAGTCGATACAGCAACCGTACAATGAGCAGTTCTTC. This codes for CAISESIQQPYNEQFF.

The gene calls are TRBV29-1 and TRBJ2-7; 8 bases agree with TRBD1. CDR3 length equals 16 residues. The J segment lost 0 bases and the V segment lost 4 bases, leaving 11 bases of the junction unmatched. CDR1 is SQVTM, CDR2 ANQGSEA, per germline. CDR3 sequence (DNA): TGCAGCGTTGGTTCCAGGGGGCAAGACTACTCCTACGAGCAGTACTTC. Its translation: CSVGSRGQDYSYEQYF.

The table lists this clone with a few counts. The chain joins TRBV2 to TRBJ1-1; 7 nucleotides agree with TRBD1. The trim removed 5 bases at V and 0 bases at J, leaving 3 bases unmatched. Germline assignment: CDR1 SNHLY and CDR2 FYNNEI. This CDR3 comprises 14 residues. CDR3 in amino acids: CASSSQGLNTEAFF. The CDR3 DNA reads TGTGCCAGCAGTTCACAGGGGCTGAACACTGAAGCTTTCTTT.

The chain links TRBV30 to TRBJ1-3, with D maybe TRBD1 (5 bases). The CDR3 sequence is 13 residues long. CDR1 GTSNPN and CDR2 SVGIG come from the germline V gene (reference sequence). V gave up 2 bases and J gave up 3 bases, with 8 bases separating them. CDR3: CAWSWQGGNTIYF. The CDR3 DNA sequence: TGTGCCTGGAGTTGGCAGGGTGGAAACACCATATATTTT.